This T cell receptor beta chain was identified in a study of technical replicates of blood from several donors. CDR1 is MGHDK and CDR2 is SYGVNS in the germline V gene. The CDR3 is 12 amino acids. V was trimmed by 3 bases and J by 7 bases, leaving 9 bases between them. Data came from immunoSEQ multiplex PCR; TCRdb stores just in-frame clones and leaves some out. Of 91,000 or so clones in the sample, 95% are singletons; the top ten hold about 0.25%. The chain joins TRBV25-1 to TRBJ1-1; D unclear. The sample taken for sequencing was T cells isolated from PBMCs. The receptor was isolated from a human donor in good health. CDR3 coding DNA: TGTGCCAGCAGTGACCGGTTGTATGAAGCTTTCTTT. Translated, it gives CASSDRLYEAFF.